Reported below is one TCR beta chain. Its cognate antigen is unknown. The data originate from a study of T-cell reconstitution after alpha-beta-depleted transplantation in children. General observations from the study: The main origin of T-cell counts and diversity one year after transplant was newly produced T cells. Roughly two months post-transplant, alpha-beta T cells reportedly originated from several hundred graft clones that had expanded. Surviving thymic progenitors and recipient T cells were the source of high TCRbeta diversity at day 60 in some patients.

CDR3 length: 13 amino acids. J lost 8 bases, V lost 9 bases, and 9 bases had no gene match. Germline V gene data show CDR1 as SNHLY and CDR2 as FYNNEI. The TCRbeta library was prepared with unique molecular identifiers. TCRdb reanalysed the PCR reads using MiXCR and keeps one entry per CDR3 protein. The repertoire has fewer than 700,000 distinct CDR3 sequences, about an eighth of them found once; the top ten carry around 2.2%. The starting material was PBMCs, mostly from graft donor cells, obtained 360 days after TCRalphabeta/CD19-depleted stem cell transplant. The receptor's source is a male patient under 18 who had a stem cell transplant for acute myeloid leukemia, so the T cells may come from the graft donor. The chain is built from TRBV2 and TRBJ2-1; the match to TRBD2 covers 8 bases. This CDR3 reads CARGKLAADEQFF. CDR3 DNA: TGTGCCAGAGGGAAACTAGCGGCCGATGAGCAGTTCTTC.